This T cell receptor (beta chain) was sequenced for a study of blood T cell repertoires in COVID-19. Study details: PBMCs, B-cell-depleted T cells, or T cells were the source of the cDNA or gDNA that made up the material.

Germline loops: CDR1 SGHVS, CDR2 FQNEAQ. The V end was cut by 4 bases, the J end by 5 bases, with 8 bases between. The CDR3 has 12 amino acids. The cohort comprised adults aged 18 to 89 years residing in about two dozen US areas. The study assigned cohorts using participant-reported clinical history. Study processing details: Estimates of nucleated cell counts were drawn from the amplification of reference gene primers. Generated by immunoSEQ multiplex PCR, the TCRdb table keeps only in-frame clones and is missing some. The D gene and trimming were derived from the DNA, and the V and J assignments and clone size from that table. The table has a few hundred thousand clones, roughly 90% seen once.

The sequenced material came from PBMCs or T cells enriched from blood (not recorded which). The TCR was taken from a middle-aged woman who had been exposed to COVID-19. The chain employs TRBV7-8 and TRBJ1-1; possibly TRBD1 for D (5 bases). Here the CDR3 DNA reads TGTGCCAGCAGCTCCGGGGGGACTGAAGCTTTCTTT. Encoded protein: CASSSGGTEAFF.